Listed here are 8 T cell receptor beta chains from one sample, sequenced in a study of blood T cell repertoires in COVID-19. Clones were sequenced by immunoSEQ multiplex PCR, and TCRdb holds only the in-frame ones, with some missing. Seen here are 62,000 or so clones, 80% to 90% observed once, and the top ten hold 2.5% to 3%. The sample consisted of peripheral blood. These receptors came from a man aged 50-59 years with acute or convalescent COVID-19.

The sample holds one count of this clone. The CDR3 loop is CASSFTGPGGEQYF. The DNA of the CDR3 is TGTGCCAGCAGCTTTACCGGACCCGGAGGCGAGCAGTACTTC. The chain joins TRBV7-2 to TRBJ2-7; possible D gene TRBD2, 5 bases. Germline V gives CDR1 SGHTA, CDR2 FQGNSA. Trimming took off 3 bases at V and 6 bases at J, with 15 bases between the two ends. This CDR3 has 14 amino acids.

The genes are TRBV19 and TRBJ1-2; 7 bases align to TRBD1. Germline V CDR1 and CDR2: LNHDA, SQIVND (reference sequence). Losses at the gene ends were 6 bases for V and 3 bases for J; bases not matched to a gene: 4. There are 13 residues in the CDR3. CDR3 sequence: CASRGGTDYGYTF. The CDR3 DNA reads TGTGCCAGTAGGGGCGGGACAGACTATGGCTACACCTTC.

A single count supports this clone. CDR3 region: CASRRQGSGTEAFF. As DNA, the CDR3 is TGTGCCAGCAGAAGACAGGGGTCGGGCACTGAAGCTTTCTTT. The chain is built from TRBV28 and TRBJ1-1; 8 nucleotides align to TRBD1. The CDR3 consists of 14 residues. The V gene end was trimmed by 6 bases and the J gene end by 4 bases; junction bases not matched to a gene: 7. The V gene's germline CDR1 is MDHEN and CDR2 SYDVKM.

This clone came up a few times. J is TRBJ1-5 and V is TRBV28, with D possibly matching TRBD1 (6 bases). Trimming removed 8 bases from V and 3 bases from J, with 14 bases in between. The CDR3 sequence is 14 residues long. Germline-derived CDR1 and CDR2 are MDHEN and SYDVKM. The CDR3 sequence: CASATGSINQPQHF. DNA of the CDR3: TGTGCCAGCGCGACAGGTAGTATCAATCAGCCCCAGCATTTT.

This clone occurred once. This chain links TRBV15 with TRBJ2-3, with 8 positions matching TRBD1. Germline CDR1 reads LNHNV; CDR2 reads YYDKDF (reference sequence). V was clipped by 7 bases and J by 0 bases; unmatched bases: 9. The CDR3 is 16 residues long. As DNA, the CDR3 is TGTGCCACCAAAGAGGACAGGGCGGTTAGCACAGATACGCAGTATTTT. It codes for CATKEDRAVSTDTQYF.

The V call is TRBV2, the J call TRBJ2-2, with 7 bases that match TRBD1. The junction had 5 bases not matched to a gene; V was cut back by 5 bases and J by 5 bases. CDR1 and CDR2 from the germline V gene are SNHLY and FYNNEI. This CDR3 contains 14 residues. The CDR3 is CASSKDRSTGELFF. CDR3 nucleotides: TGTGCCAGCAGTAAGGACAGGTCGACCGGGGAGCTGTTTTTT.

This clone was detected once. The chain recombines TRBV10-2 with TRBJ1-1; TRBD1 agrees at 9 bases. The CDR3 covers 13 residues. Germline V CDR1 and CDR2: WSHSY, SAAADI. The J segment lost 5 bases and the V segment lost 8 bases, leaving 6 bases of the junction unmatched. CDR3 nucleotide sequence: TGCGCCAGCCTGGGACAGGGTGGTACTGAAGCTTTCTTT. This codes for CASLGQGGTEAFF.

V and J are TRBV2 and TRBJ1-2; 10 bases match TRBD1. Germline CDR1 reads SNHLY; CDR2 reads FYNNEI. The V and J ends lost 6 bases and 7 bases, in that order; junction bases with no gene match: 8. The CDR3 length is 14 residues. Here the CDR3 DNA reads TGTGCCAGCAGCCTGGGACAGGGGTTCTTTGGCTACACCTTC. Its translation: CASSLGQGFFGYTF.